This is a list of T cell receptor beta chains from one sample in a study of blood T cell repertoires in COVID-19. Assay used: immunoSEQ multiplex PCR; TCRdb lists only in-frame clones, some missing. Of about 220,000 clones detected, 80% to 90% appear once; the ten largest clones hold more than 3%. Sequencing input: PBMCs or T cells enriched from blood (not recorded which). These receptor sequences come from a woman aged 18-29 years in a cohort exposed to, infected with or recovered from COVID-19 (not recorded which). The CDR3 runs from the conserved cysteine through the conserved F or W. D genes are given only for firm matches. Size is stated for part of the rows, as once, few or many counts, or as a class when the clone is expanded.

d_call j_call clone_size v_call cdr3_aa cdr3_nt
. TRBJ2-1 . TRBV14 CASSQTLDSAEFF TGTGCCAGCAGCCAAACCCTGGACTCCGCGGAGTTCTTC
. TRBJ1-2 . TRBV5-1 CASTLESAASYGYTF TGCGCCAGCACTCTTGAATCGGCAGCGTCCTATGGCTACACCTTC
TRBD1 TRBJ2-5 . TRBV5-1 CASSQPDRAIQETQYF TGCGCCAGCAGCCAACCGGACAGGGCAATCCAAGAGACCCAGTACTTC
. TRBJ1-2 . TRBV7-2 CASSKRQVRYGYTF TGTGCCAGCAGCAAGAGACAGGTGCGGTATGGCTACACCTTC
. TRBJ2-1 . TRBV27 CASSLRQAPSPNEQFF TGTGCCAGCAGTTTACGACAGGCGCCCTCCCCCAATGAGCAGTTCTTC
TRBD1 TRBJ1-3 . TRBV27 CASSRDRVGDTIYF TGTGCCAGCAGCCGGGACAGGGTCGGGGACACCATATATTTT
. TRBJ1-6 . TRBV28 CASSRLQDSPLHF TGTGCCAGCAGTCGACTTCAAGATTCACCCCTCCACTTT
TRBD1 TRBJ1-1 . TRBV28 CASSFVDRGDTEAFF TGTGCCAGCAGTTTCGTGGACAGGGGTGACACTGAAGCTTTCTTT
TRBD1 TRBJ2-3 . TRBV9 CASSVAFGTGVLDTQYF TGTGCCAGCAGCGTAGCTTTTGGGACAGGGGTATTAGATACGCAGTATTTT
TRBD2 TRBJ2-1 . TRBV18 CASSPGLAGGDNEQFF TGTGCCAGCTCCCCGGGTCTAGCGGGGGGCGACAATGAGCAGTTCTTC
TRBD1 TRBJ2-5 . TRBV5-4 CAYRGQPQETQYF TGTGCCTACCGGGGACAGCCACAAGAGACCCAGTACTTC
. TRBJ1-1 once TRBV10-3 CAISESRRVEGTEAFF TGTGCCATCAGTGAGTCGAGGAGGGTGGAGGGCACTGAAGCTTTCTTT
. TRBJ1-1 . TRBV12-3/TRBV12-4 CASSNRANTEAFF TGTGCCAGCAGTAACCGAGCGAACACTGAAGCTTTCTTT